A single sample gave rise to the 9 T cell receptor beta chains below, sequenced in a study of cytomegalovirus exposure and HLA in healthy donors. It was with 60 Vbeta and 13 Jbeta primers that the PCR ran. The repertoire was sequenced with immunoSEQ multiplex PCR; TCRdb's copy has only in-frame clones and lacks some. The data show roughly 110,000 clones, with about 79% seen just once and about 3% held by the top ten. The sequenced material came from PBMCs. Source of these receptors: a young woman in good health and CMV-seropositive.

This chain joins TRBV9 and TRBJ2-2; 14 nucleotides agree with TRBD2. The germline gives CDR1 SGDLS, CDR2 YYNGEE. The CDR3 contains 18 residues. J gave up 3 bases and V 4 bases, and 8 bases lay outside the gene matches. The CDR3 bases are TGTGCCAGCAGCCCGACTAGCGGGAGGGCCTCGTACACCGGGGAGCTGTTTTTT. This sequence encodes CASSPTSGRASYTGELFF.

This chain joins TRBV30 and TRBJ1-4; TRBD1 might be the D (6 bases). Germline V lookup: CDR1 GTSNPN, CDR2 SVGIG (reference sequence). V shed 2 bases and J shed 10 bases, with 17 bases lying between them. This CDR3 spans 14 amino acids. The CDR3 nucleotides read TGTGCCTGGAGTACTCTACAGGGTTTCGGAAAACTGTTTTTT. Encoded protein: CAWSTLQGFGKLFF.

The J gene is TRBJ1-1, the V gene TRBV11-2, with D perhaps matching TRBD1 (6 bases). The V and J ends lost 2 bases and 1 base respectively, with 8 bases between them. This CDR3 is built from 14 residues. Per the germline V gene, CDR1 is SGHAT and CDR2 is FQNNGV. The CDR3 sequence is CASSLMGANTEAFF. As DNA, the CDR3 is TGTGCCAGCAGCTTAATGGGGGCGAACACTGAAGCTTTCTTT.

The chain combines TRBV6-1 with TRBJ1-5; D may be TRBD1 (5 bases). The V end lost 10 bases, the J end lost 3 bases, and 13 bases lay between the germline ends. Germline CDR1 and CDR2: MNHNS and SASEGT. This CDR3 region has 13 residues. In nucleotides, the CDR3 is TGTGCCACGGATGACAGACTCAATCAGCCCCAGCATTTT. Translating it yields CATDDRLNQPQHF.

The chain's CDR3 is CASSLTGNYGYTF. The DNA for the CDR3 is TGTGCCAGCAGCCTGACAGGGAACTATGGCTACACCTTC. The gene calls are TRBV28 and TRBJ1-2; 7 positions match TRBD1. Losses at the gene ends were 6 bases for V and 2 bases for J; bases not matched to a gene: 3. The CDR3 extends over 13 amino acids. Germline CDR1 is MDHEN and CDR2 is SYDVKM.

This clone was detected a few times. J is TRBJ2-3 and V is TRBV5-5; D unresolved. The CDR3 spans 15 residues. V was clipped by 0 bases and J by 0 bases, with 8 bases between them. CDR1 and CDR2 (germline): SGHKS, YYEKEE (reference sequence). The CDR3 spells CASSLAAPSTDTQYF. CDR3 sequence (DNA): TGTGCCAGCAGCTTGGCAGCGCCTAGCACAGATACGCAGTATTTT.

The rearrangement joins TRBV30 to TRBJ1-1; TRBD1 aligns across 10 bases. The germline gives CDR1 GTSNPN, CDR2 SVGIG (reference sequence). This CDR3 region has 15 residues. With V trimmed by 3 bases and J by 1 base, 5 bases remained unmatched. This chain's CDR3 is CAWRPGDRGNTEAFF. The CDR3 nucleotides are TGTGCCTGGAGGCCGGGGGACAGGGGGAACACTGAAGCTTTCTTT.

This clone was counted a single time. The chain recombines TRBV5-1 with TRBJ2-3; TRBD2 matches 7 bases. CDR1 SGHRS and CDR2 YFSETQ come from the germline V gene. Unmatched junction bases numbered 14, after V lost 4 bases and J lost 3 bases. The CDR3 has 17 amino acids. CDR3 sequence: CASSNQPGTTGTDTQYF. Written as DNA, the CDR3 is TGCGCCAGCAGCAATCAACCCGGGACTACGGGAACAGATACGCAGTATTTT.

The chain couples TRBV19 to TRBJ2-2, with 9 bases fitting TRBD1. After removal of 9 bases from V and 0 bases from J, the junction contained 20 bases not matched to a gene. Germline CDR1 reads LNHDA; CDR2 reads SQIVND (reference sequence). This CDR3 is 20 amino acids long. The CDR3 loop is CASTDLRGQGHVANTGELFF. The DNA for the CDR3 is TGTGCCAGCACCGATCTCCGGGGACAGGGCCACGTCGCGAACACCGGGGAGCTGTTTTTT.